A selection of T cell receptor beta chains follows, all from one sample in a study of OX40 agonist ivuxolimab in advanced cancers. The assay was immunoSEQ multiplex PCR, and TCRdb's table has in-frame clones only and misses some. The sample has under 20,000 clones; approximately 83% are singletons. The material sequenced was CD4+ or CD8+ T cells sorted from blood, taken in a trial of the OX40 agonist ivuxolimab. The source is an adult with an advanced solid tumor such as melanoma, head and neck, liver or kidney cancer. Each CDR3 is given with its conserved first and last residue. The D gene is left open where the match is weak. Some rows mark clone size as missing; the rest say once, few, many or name a class of expanded clone.

len	j_gene	abundance	d_gene	v_gene	CDR3nt	CDR3aa
16	TRBJ2-1	.	.	TRBV9	TGTGCCAGCAGCGTAGGGGTAGCGGAGCTCGGTAATGAGCAGTTCTTC	CASSVGVAELGNEQFF
14	TRBJ2-5	.	.	TRBV2	TGTGCCAGCCAATCTGGGTCACAACAAGAGACCCAGTACTTC	CASQSGSQQETQYF
14	TRBJ2-1	.	.	TRBV6-1	TGTGCCAGCAGTGCTAGACAACCCTACAATGAGCAGTTCTTC	CASSARQPYNEQFF
17	TRBJ1-5	.	.	TRBV6-1	TGTGCCAGCAGTGAAGCTCTAACGGGACCCAGCAATCAGCCCCAGCATTTT	CASSEALTGPSNQPQHF
13	TRBJ2-5	.	.	TRBV6-5	TGTGCCAGCGTGTCCCTTACGAGGGAGACCCAGTACTTC	CASVSLTRETQYF
16	TRBJ1-1	.	TRBD1	TRBV4-1	TGCGCCAGCAGCCAAGAGAGTAACAGGGGGAACACTGAAGCTTTCTTT	CASSQESNRGNTEAFF
16	TRBJ1-2	.	.	TRBV9	TGTGCCAGCAGCGTAGCCGGTCGGACGGACAACTATGGCTACACCTTC	CASSVAGRTDNYGYTF
14	TRBJ1-5	.	TRBD1	TRBV6-5	TGTGCCAGCAGTTTGGACAGGCCTTATCAGCCCCAGCATTTT	CASSLDRPYQPQHF
12	TRBJ2-2	few	.	TRBV5-5	TGTGCCAGCAGCTTGTCTAGGGGGGAGCTGTTTTTT	CASSLSRGELFF
14	TRBJ2-5	.	.	TRBV6-6	TGTGCCAGCAGTTACTCCGGGGGCCAAGAGACCCAGTACTTC	CASSYSGGQETQYF
14	TRBJ2-5	.	.	TRBV29-1	TGCAGCGTTGAGCCCAGGACCACACAAGAGACCCAGTACTTC	CSVEPRTTQETQYF
13	TRBJ2-7	.	TRBD1	TRBV2	TGTGCAGTCTCATGGACAGGGTACGACGAGCAGTACTTC	CAVSWTGYDEQYF
13	TRBJ1-2	few	.	TRBV19	TGTGCCAGTAGTATTCTGGGTTCGGAAGGCTACACCTTC	CASSILGSEGYTF
13	TRBJ2-1	.	.	TRBV19	TGTGCCAGTAAGAAGCCAGGTAACAATGAGCAGTTCTTC	CASKKPGNNEQFF
18	TRBJ1-6	.	.	TRBV4-3	TGCGCCAGCAGCCCAATGGACAATTCGTCCTCCTATAATTCACCCCTCCACTTT	CASSPMDNSSSYNSPLHF
12	TRBJ2-5	.	.	TRBV28	TGTGCCAGCAGTTTATGGGGTGAGACCCAGTACTTC	CASSLWGETQYF
12	TRBJ1-6	.	.	TRBV28	TGTGCCAGCAGATCCGTGCAATCACCCCTCCACTTT	CASRSVQSPLHF
15	TRBJ1-5	.	TRBD1	TRBV2	TGTGCCAGCAGTTGGGGACAGGCTCGGAATCAGCCCCAGCATTTT	CASSWGQARNQPQHF
14	TRBJ1-1	.	.	TRBV11-2	TGTGCCAGCAGCGCCTCACAGGCTAACACTGAAGCTTTCTTT	CASSASQANTEAFF
15	TRBJ2-3	.	.	TRBV19	TGTGCCAGTAGTATTGTACGCAAGAGCACAGATACGCAGTATTTT	CASSIVRKSTDTQYF
14	TRBJ1-1	few	.	TRBV30	TGTGCCTGGAGTCTTCCGGGGAGGGCGAGTGAAGCTTTCTTT	CAWSLPGRASEAFF
13	TRBJ2-5	.	.	TRBV27	TGTGCCAGCAGTGCCTTAGTCGAAGAGACCCAGTACTTC	CASSALVEETQYF
14	TRBJ2-7	.	.	TRBV2	TGTGCCAGCAGGGGCCGACAGTTAGCCTACGAGCAGTACTTC	CASRGRQLAYEQYF
16	TRBJ2-2	.	TRBD1	TRBV27	TGTGCCAGCAGGTACAGGGGGCCGTCGGACACCGGGGAGCTGTTTTTT	CASRYRGPSDTGELFF
14	TRBJ1-2	.	TRBD1	TRBV7-2	TGTGCCAGCAGCAAGACAGGGGGCGGCTATGGCTACACCTTC	CASSKTGGGYGYTF
12	TRBJ2-5	.	.	TRBV4-2	TGTGCCAGCAGCCAAGATAGAGAGACCCAGTACTTC	CASSQDRETQYF
14	TRBJ1-2	.	.	TRBV19	TGTGCCAGTAGTCCCCTGGGGGGCACCTATGGCTACACCTTC	CASSPLGGTYGYTF
12	TRBJ1-2	.	.	TRBV28	TGTGCCAGCACAACAGTTAACTATGGCTACACCTTC	CASTTVNYGYTF
13	TRBJ1-4	.	TRBD1	TRBV11-2	TGTGCCTCCGCCCGGGACAGGGCTGAAAAACTGTTTTTT	CASARDRAEKLFF
14	TRBJ1-1	.	.	TRBV7-9	TGTGCCAGCAGCCCCGGACAACTGAACACTGAAGCTTTCTTT	CASSPGQLNTEAFF
12	TRBJ1-1	.	.	TRBV15	TGTGCCACCAGCACCCAGGGGATTGAAGCTTTCTTT	CATSTQGIEAFF
13	TRBJ1-1	once	.	TRBV5-5	TGTGCCAGCAGCTTGGCTTGGGGGAGTGAAGCTTTCTTT	CASSLAWGSEAFF
15	TRBJ1-5	once	.	TRBV28	TGTGCCAGCAAACTTAGCAGGGGCGCCAGTCAGCCCCAGCATTTT	CASKLSRGASQPQHF
11	TRBJ2-1	once	.	TRBV30	TGTGCCTGGAGTGGGGACCTTGAGCAGTTCTTC	CAWSGDLEQFF
16	TRBJ1-3	few	.	TRBV18	TGTGCCAGCTCACCACTAGGTCGGACACTTGGAAACACCATATATTTT	CASSPLGRTLGNTIYF
16	TRBJ2-3	once	TRBD1	TRBV9	TGTGCCAGCAGTAACCGGGGACAGGGGGGAGCAGATACGCAGTATTTT	CASSNRGQGGADTQYF
11	TRBJ2-2	.	.	TRBV6-6	TGTGCCAGCGGGCGCACCGGGGAGCTGTTTTTT	CASGRTGELFF
14	TRBJ1-4	.	TRBD1	TRBV5-1	TGCGCCAGCAGCTTGGGACAGGGGGGCGAAAAACTGTTTTTT	CASSLGQGGEKLFF
13	TRBJ2-7	once	.	TRBV10-3	TGTGCCATCAGTGAGTCGAACGGCTACGAGCAGTACTTC	CAISESNGYEQYF
12	TRBJ2-3	.	.	TRBV28	TGTGCCAGCAGTTTAGTTGGGGATACGCAGTATTTT	CASSLVGDTQYF
13	TRBJ1-1	.	.	TRBV5-1	TGCGCCAGCAGCTTGGCCCCGGTAACTGAAGCTTTCTTT	CASSLAPVTEAFF
12	TRBJ1-1	.	.	TRBV28	TGTGCCAGCACCCAGGGGCCAGAAAAAGCTTTCTTT	CASTQGPEKAFF
12	TRBJ1-2	.	.	TRBV6-5	TGTGCCAGCAGGTCTGACATAAGAGGCTACACCTTC	CASRSDIRGYTF
16	TRBJ2-3	.	.	TRBV18	TGTGCCAGCTCACCACCGTTGCGGGGCCGAACAGATACGCAGTATTTT	CASSPPLRGRTDTQYF
15	TRBJ1-2	.	.	TRBV28	TGTGCCAGCAGTTTAGCAGCCGGGACAAACTATGGCTACACCTTC	CASSLAAGTNYGYTF
15	TRBJ1-2	few	.	TRBV6-1	TGTGCCAGCAGTGAATACCGGGACGCTCGAAGCGGCTACACCTTC	CASSEYRDARSGYTF
14	TRBJ2-7	.	TRBD1	TRBV7-8	TGTGCCAGCAGCCGGGACAGGGTATTACCCGAGCAGTACTTC	CASSRDRVLPEQYF
17	TRBJ1-5	.	TRBD1	TRBV6-1	TGTGCCAGCAGTGGGCCGCGTGGGACAGGGCCCAATCAGCCCCAGCATTTT	CASSGPRGTGPNQPQHF
14	TRBJ1-2	.	.	TRBV7-2	TGTGCCAGCAGCCCGAGGCGGGACAAGCGGGGCTACACCTTC	CASSPRRDKRGYTF
16	TRBJ2-1	.	.	TRBV12-2	TGTGCAAGTCGCTTAGAAAAGGGGTTCTCCTACAATGAGCAGTTCTTC	CASRLEKGFSYNEQFF
14	TRBJ1-4	.	.	TRBV21-1	TGTGCCAGCACCCCGGGCAGCCCCTATGAAAAACTGTTTTTT	CASTPGSPYEKLFF
13	TRBJ1-1	.	.	TRBV7-9	TGTGCCAGCAGTTGGGGGCGGGACACTGAAGCTTTCTTT	CASSWGRDTEAFF
15	TRBJ1-4	.	TRBD1	TRBV6-6	TGTGCCAGCAGCCGTACGGGACAGCCTAATGAAAAACTGTTTTTT	CASSRTGQPNEKLFF
13	TRBJ1-2	.	.	TRBV7-8	TGTGCCAGCAGCTTAGCGAGGGACTATGGCTACACCTTC	CASSLARDYGYTF
12	TRBJ1-1	once	.	TRBV7-2	TGTGCCAGCAGGGTGGGTGTTGGTGGAGCTTTCTTT	CASRVGVGGAFF
15	TRBJ1-1	.	.	TRBV15	TGTGCCACCAGCAGAGATCTGGACGGGAACACTGAAGCTTTCTTT	CATSRDLDGNTEAFF
13	TRBJ2-3	.	.	TRBV12-5	TGTGCTACCTCCGCGTCCCTTGCAGATACGCAGTATTTT	CATSASLADTQYF